This TCR beta chain was identified during a study of blood T cell repertoires in COVID-19. CDR3 length equals 14 residues. V was trimmed by 4 bases and J by 6 bases, leaving 16 bases between them. The germline V gene encodes CDR1 LGHDT and CDR2 YNNKEL (reference sequence). Sequencing was performed with immunoSEQ multiplex PCR; in TCRdb, only in-frame clones are kept and a portion is missing. The table includes around 68,000 clones, roughly three quarters detected once. The V and J genes are TRBV3-1 (or the pseudogene TRBV3-2) and TRBJ2-7, with D perhaps matching TRBD1 (5 bases). This TCR came from a woman in her fifties or sixties with acute or convalescent COVID-19. Sequenced material: peripheral blood. The chain's CDR3 is CASSLDPTVSEQYF. The CDR3 DNA reads TGTGCCAGCAGCCTCGACCCGACAGTTTCCGAGCAGTACTTC.